This T cell receptor beta chain was sequenced for a study of blood T cell repertoires in COVID-19. Study background: Samples came from the United States, Italy and Spain, spanning acute and convalescent COVID-19. In each case, the material was cDNA or gDNA derived from T cells, B-cell-depleted T cells, or PBMCs.

Unmatched junction bases numbered 6, after V lost 3 bases and J lost 4 bases. The germline V gene encodes CDR1 SGHTA and CDR2 FQGNSA. The CDR3 runs 16 residues. Per the authors' pipeline: Reference gene primer amplification gave estimated nucleated cell counts. Profiled with immunoSEQ multiplex PCR; TCRdb holds only in-frame clones, not every one. V and J calls and clone size follow that table, whereas D and trimming were derived from the DNA. In the table there are approximately 72,000 clones, around 85% of which are singletons. V usage is TRBV7-2 and J usage is TRBJ2-1; 10 bases align to TRBD2. The TCR comes from a woman of 80 years or more with active or convalescent COVID-19. The specimen sequenced was peripheral blood. The CDR3 reads CASSLQAGGPYNEQFF. CDR3 bases: TGTGCCAGCAGCTTGCAAGCGGGGGGGCCTTACAATGAGCAGTTCTTC.